This TCR beta chain was sequenced for a study of blood T cell repertoires in COVID-19. The method was immunoSEQ multiplex PCR; TCRdb's version includes in-frame clones alone and lacks a portion of them. The top ten hold around 6.2% of the sample, which has roughly 140,000 clones, about 82% seen once. The specimen sequenced was PBMCs or T cells enriched from blood (not recorded which). The sequence was obtained from a woman in her 40s who had recovered from COVID-19.

CDR3 sequence (DNA): TGTGCCATCAGTGAGTTCGGGGATGAGACCCAGTACTTC. Protein: CAISEFGDETQYF. The chain employs TRBV10-3 and TRBJ2-5; D is perhaps TRBD2 (5 bases). Germline lookup yields CDR1 ENHRY and CDR2 SYGVKD. V was pared by 1 base and J by 5 bases, with 8 bases between. The CDR3 is 13 residues long.